These 28 T cell receptor beta chains were all obtained from the same sample, sequenced in a study of siplizumab effects on memory and regulatory T cells. Generated by immunoSEQ multiplex PCR, the TCRdb table keeps only in-frame clones and is missing some. The sample has approximately 100,000 clones, approximately 92% seen once. Sequences were obtained from non-Treg CD4+ T cells sorted from blood. Source of these receptors: a human donor in good health.

V and J are TRBV9 and TRBJ2-5; 9 bases line up with TRBD1. V gave up 4 bases and J gave up 5 bases; unmatched junction bases: 9. The CDR3 is 15 residues long. Germline V gives CDR1 SGDLS, CDR2 YYNGEE. CDR3: CASSSQDRGWETQYF. In DNA, the CDR3 is TGTGCCAGCAGCTCCCAGGACAGGGGATGGGAGACCCAGTACTTC.

This chain uses TRBV1 with TRBJ2-5; the table names TRBD1, a call not compared with the DNA. TRBV1 is a listed pseudogene. The CDR3 runs 14 residues. This chain's CDR3 is CTSSQESRVETQYF. For the CDR3, the DNA is TGCACCAGCAGCCAAGAAAGCAGGGTTGAGACCCAGTACTTC.

CDR3 DNA sequence: TGCGCCAGCAGCTTGGCGAAGACTAGGCAATTCAATGAGCAGTTCTTC. Its protein product is CASSLAKTRQFNEQFF. The rearrangement uses TRBV5-1 and TRBJ2-1, with a tentative D call TRBD2 (6 bases). Germline CDR1 SGHRS, CDR2 YFSETQ. The CDR3 is made up of 16 amino acids. Trimming left V 0 bases short and J 6 bases short, with 16 bases between.

CDR3 sequence (DNA): TGTGCCAGCAGCTTAGGCCCTGAGGCCTCCTACAATGAGCAGTTCTTC. It specifies CASSLGPEASYNEQFF. The chain is built from TRBV7-2 and TRBJ2-1; D remains unclear. Trimming shortened V by 1 base and J by 0 bases, and 10 bases separated the two germline ends. The CDR3 is 16 residues long. CDR1 is SGHTA and CDR2 is FQGNSA in the germline V gene.

This clone occurred a few times. The chain combines TRBV25-1 with TRBJ2-7, with 8 bases lining up with TRBD1. Looked up from germline, CDR1 is MGHDK and CDR2 is SYGVNS. J was trimmed by 3 bases and V by 7 bases; bases with no gene match: 5. This CDR3 is 13 amino acids long. CDR3 amino acids: CASKDRASYEQYF. The CDR3 region has the DNA TGTGCCAGCAAGGACAGGGCTAGCTACGAGCAGTACTTC.

The chain links TRBV6-1 to TRBJ2-3, with 9 bases aligning to TRBD2. V lost 4 bases and J lost 5; bases outside the gene matches: 10. CDR1 is MNHNS, CDR2 SASEGT, per germline. The CDR3 spans 16 residues. The CDR3 spells CASSVRAGGPQDTQYF. CDR3 DNA sequence: TGTGCCAGCAGTGTTCGCGCGGGGGGGCCCCAAGATACGCAGTATTTT.

This clone was counted a few times. The CDR3 nucleotides are TGTGCCAGCAGTGAATATGAAGTGTGTTTCTTT. Translating gives CASSEYEVCFF. The chain has TRBV25-1 and TRBJ1-1; D is uncertain. The CDR3 loop spans 11 amino acids. Trimming stripped 0 bases from V and 13 bases from J, with 9 bases between. The V gene's germline CDR1 is MGHDK and CDR2 SYGVNS.

The chain recombines TRBV30 with TRBJ1-5; 8 bases fit TRBD1. CDR3 size: 15 residues. J lost 6 bases, V lost 0 bases, and 7 bases had no gene match. In germline, CDR1 is GTSNPN, CDR2 SVGIG (reference sequence). The CDR3 spells CAWSVGTGFPQPQHF. The CDR3 nucleotides are TGTGCCTGGAGTGTAGGGACAGGTTTTCCTCAGCCCCAGCATTTT.

The V gene is TRBV27, the J gene TRBJ1-3; D is unclear. V lost 5 bases, J lost 0 bases, and 14 bases lay in between. CDR3 length: 16 amino acids. Germline CDR1 and CDR2: MNHEY and SMNVEV (reference sequence). CDR3 DNA sequence: TGTGCCAGCAGTAGACTATCCCGGTCCTCTGGAAACACCATATATTTT. As protein: CASSRLSRSSGNTIYF.

Only one count was recorded for this clone. The J gene is TRBJ1-3, the V gene TRBV28; D call uncertain. Germline CDR1 is MDHEN and CDR2 is SYDVKM. V was pared by 10 bases and J by 0 bases, with 7 bases between. This CDR3 region has 12 residues. This CDR3 reads CATHSSGNTIYF. The CDR3 coding sequence is TGTGCCACACATAGCTCTGGAAACACCATATATTTT. Based on the CDR3 plus reference TRBV28 and TRBJ1-3, the full variable domain is DVKVTQSSRYLVKRTGEKVFLECVQDMDHENMFWYRQDPGLGLRLIYFSYDVKMKEKGDIPEGYSVSREKKERFSLILESASTNQTSMYLCATHSSGNTIYFGEGSWLTVV.

This chain links TRBV6-5 with TRBJ2-7, with no clear D. This CDR3 spans 11 amino acids. Trimming removed 0 bases from V and 7 bases from J, with 4 bases in between. Germline lookup yields CDR1 MNHEY and CDR2 SVGAGI. In DNA form, the CDR3 reads TGTGCCAGCAGTTACTCGCGAGAGCAGTACTTC. This codes for CASSYSREQYF.

This sequence joins TRBV5-1 and TRBJ2-3; the D is unclear. Between the trimmed V and J ends, which lost 4 bases and 1 base, there was a span of 13 bases. The CDR3 is made up of 15 amino acids. The germline V gene has CDR1 SGHRS and CDR2 YFSETQ. This CDR3 reads CASSPWPRRTDTQYF. Here the CDR3 DNA reads TGCGCCAGCAGCCCCTGGCCTCGCCGCACAGATACGCAGTATTTT.

The V and J genes are TRBV19 and TRBJ1-3; D is unclear. This CDR3 spans 13 amino acids. V lost 5 bases and J 4 bases, leaving 9 bases between the germline ends. Per the germline V gene, CDR1 is LNHDA and CDR2 is SQIVND (reference sequence). Here the CDR3 DNA reads TGTGCCAGTAGTGTATCGAACGGAAACACCATATATTTT. Its translation: CASSVSNGNTIYF.

The CDR3 DNA reads TGTGCCAGCAGCTTACACGAGGCCTTGAACACTGAAGCTTTCTTT. Translating it yields CASSLHEALNTEAFF. The gene calls are TRBV11-1 and TRBJ1-1; D gene uncertain. V lost 2 bases, J lost 0 bases, and 10 bases lay in between. There are 15 residues in the CDR3. Looked up from germline, CDR1 is SGHAT and CDR2 is FQDESV (reference sequence).

This chain connects TRBV2 to TRBJ1-2; D remains unclear. CDR3 length equals 8 residues. V lost 11 bases, J lost 6 bases, and 4 bases lay in between. In germline, CDR1 is SNHLY, CDR2 FYNNEI. The CDR3 sequence is CARHGYTF. The CDR3 DNA is TGTGCCCGGCATGGCTACACCTTC.

The V call is TRBV7-9, the J call TRBJ2-5, with TRBD2 as a possible D gene (6 bases). Trimming shortened V by 3 bases and J by 4 bases, and 12 bases separated the two germline ends. Per germline, CDR1 SEHNR and CDR2 FQNEAQ (reference sequence). The CDR3 contains 14 residues. CDR3 nucleotide sequence: TGTGCCAGCAGCTTCTCGAAGGAGGGAGAGACCCAGTACTTC. This sequence encodes CASSFSKEGETQYF.

The chain uses TRBV19 and TRBJ2-1; 9 positions match TRBD2. Losses at the gene ends were 5 bases for V and 6 bases for J; bases not matched to a gene: 8. CDR3 length: 15 amino acids. Germline assignment: CDR1 LNHDA and CDR2 SQIVND (reference sequence). Here the CDR3 DNA reads TGTGCCAGTAGTGCGGCGGGGGGGCAAACCAATGAGCAGTTCTTC. This codes for CASSAAGGQTNEQFF.

The chain has TRBV2 and TRBJ2-2; D is unclear. This CDR3 is built from 11 residues. Germline assignment: CDR1 SNHLY and CDR2 FYNNEI. V shed 5 bases and J shed 4 bases, with 2 bases lying between them. This CDR3 reads CASSTTGELFF. For the CDR3, the DNA is TGTGCCAGCAGTACCACCGGGGAGCTGTTTTTT.

The chain recombines TRBV28 with TRBJ2-1; 10 positions match TRBD1. V lost 6 bases to trimming and J lost 7 bases; unmatched junction nucleotides: 15. CDR1 MDHEN and CDR2 SYDVKM come from the germline V gene. The CDR3 loop spans 17 amino acids. The CDR3 nucleotides are TGTGCCAGCAGCAAATTACTTCGACAGGGGGCGCGAAATGAGCAGTTCTTC. As protein: CASSKLLRQGARNEQFF.

The chain joins TRBV18 to TRBJ2-5; D is possibly TRBD2 (6 bases). V lost 1 base, J lost 2 bases, and 11 bases lay in between. Germline-derived CDR1 and CDR2 are KGHSH and LQKENI. The CDR3 totals 15 residues. In nucleotides, the CDR3 is TGTGCCAGCTCACCACTTAGCGGTTCTCAAGAGACCCAGTACTTC. It specifies CASSPLSGSQETQYF.

The chain couples TRBV4-2 to TRBJ2-7; 8 nucleotides agree with TRBD2. In germline, CDR1 is LGHNA, CDR2 YNFKEQ. The CDR3 is made up of 15 amino acids. V was pared by 2 bases and J by 5 bases, with 8 bases of the junction left unmatched. In nucleotides, the CDR3 is TGTGCCAGCAGCCAACTTTCACCGGGACTAGACGAGCAGTACTTC. Amino acids: CASSQLSPGLDEQYF.

The genes are TRBV27 and TRBJ1-6; TRBD1 is a possible D gene (5 bases). Germline assignment: CDR1 MNHEY and CDR2 SMNVEV (reference sequence). The ends were cut back, 4 bases at V and 0 bases at J, with 25 bases in the middle. The CDR3 loop spans 21 amino acids. The CDR3 DNA sequence: TGTGCCAGCAGTTACGGTATGAGCGGTCAGGGTCCGAGCTCCTATAATTCACCCCTCCACTTT. As protein: CASSYGMSGQGPSSYNSPLHF.

The chain is built from TRBV28 and TRBJ1-5; 11 nucleotides agree with TRBD1. CDR1 is MDHEN and CDR2 is SYDVKM in the germline V gene. The CDR3 is 14 amino acids. V was clipped by 5 bases and J by 7 bases; unmatched bases: 4. The CDR3 protein is CASSRTGGGQPQHF. In DNA form, the CDR3 reads TGTGCCAGCAGTCGGACAGGGGGCGGCCAGCCCCAGCATTTT. The entire variable domain, with the rest obtained from reference TRBV28 and TRBJ1-5, is as follows: DVKVTQSSRYLVKRTGEKVFLECVQDMDHENMFWYRQDPGLGLRLIYFSYDVKMKEKGDIPEGYSVSREKKERFSLILESASTNQTSMYLCASSRTGGGQPQHFGDGTRLSIL.

This chain connects TRBV9 to TRBJ2-1, with no clear D. V lost 1 base to trimming and J lost 0 bases, with 8 bases between them. CDR3 length: 15 amino acids. CDR1 SGDLS and CDR2 YYNGEE come from the germline V gene. The CDR3 bases are TGTGCCAGCAGCGTATCATCTAACTCCTACAATGAGCAGTTCTTC. Translation gives CASSVSSNSYNEQFF.

V and J are TRBV2 and TRBJ1-5, with a weak D call TRBD1 (5 bases). Germline values: CDR1 SNHLY, CDR2 FYNNEI. The CDR3 consists of 15 residues. V gave up 7 bases and J gave up 0 bases, with 13 bases separating them. The CDR3 DNA is TGTGCCAGCAAAGTGGGGGAGGGTAGCAATCAGCCCCAGCATTTT. Translation: CASKVGEGSNQPQHF.

This rearrangement joins TRBV30 to TRBJ2-1; no clear D. Germline values: CDR1 GTSNPN, CDR2 SVGIG (reference sequence). The CDR3 length is 12 residues. Trimming took off 4 bases at V and 5 bases at J, with 9 bases between the two ends. In nucleotides, the CDR3 is TGTGCCTGGAAGGCCAGTAACAATGAGCAGTTCTTC. It translates to CAWKASNNEQFF.

The rearrangement uses TRBV6-5 and TRBJ2-2, with 9 bases fitting TRBD2. The CDR3 covers 13 residues. After removal of 11 bases from V and 1 base from J, the junction contained 2 bases not matched to a gene. Germline values: CDR1 MNHEY, CDR2 SVGAGI. Here the CDR3 DNA reads TGTGCCGTGCGGGGGGGGAACACCGGGGAGCTGTTTTTT. Translating it yields CAVRGGNTGELFF.

As regards this clone: Sequence at one end of the junction differs from germline and may be a read error. This chain connects TRBV7-9 to TRBJ2-7; TRBD1 matches 7 bases. The CDR3 is 12 residues long. CDR1 is SEHNR and CDR2 is FQNEAQ in the germline V gene (reference sequence). This CDR3 reads CASSLSFGTAHF. The DNA for the CDR3 is TGTGCCAGCAGCTTGTCGTTTGGGACAGCCCATTTC.